This TCR beta chain was retrieved from a study of T-cell memory formation after mild COVID-19. Study-level results: A second wave of clones peaked on day 37, and their SARS-CoV-2 specificity went unconfirmed. Mainly CM and EM harbored the contracting CD4+ clones; mainly EMRA harbored the CD8+ ones. Certain responding clones were present in pre-infection memory, suggesting participation of cross-reactive memory.

For this clonotype: Antigen unknown.

The CDR3 totals 17 residues. Looked up from germline, CDR1 is MNHEY and CDR2 is SMNVEV (reference sequence). V lost 6 bases, J lost 0 bases, and 11 bases stayed unmatched. UMIs and sample barcodes were carried by the TCR alpha and TCR beta cDNA libraries that 5'RACE produced using constant-segment primers. TCRdb passed the 5' RACE reads through MiXCR, listing each CDR3 protein once. The repertoire consists of around 300,000 distinct CDR3 sequences, with just under 20% occurring once and the leading ten covering about 21%. Material for sequencing was PBMCs or a T cell subset sorted from them (not recorded which). The receptor comes from a young man who had mild COVID-19 (a few samples of this study predate the infection). Cell type and time point are not known. The chain employs TRBV27 and TRBJ2-3; TRBD2 aligns across 8 bases. The CDR3 reads CASSYLGGDSSTDTQYF. The CDR3 DNA reads as TGTGCCAGCAGCTACCTCGGGGGGGATTCTAGCACAGATACGCAGTATTTT.